Following are 6 T cell receptor beta chains from one sample sequenced in a study of Tregs in tolerant kidney transplant recipients. Sequencing used immunoSEQ multiplex PCR; TCRdb keeps in-frame clones, though not all of them. In all, the sample yields 31,000 or so clones. The sequenced sample was CD8+ T cells from blood, obtained before the transplant. These TCRs come from a human donor who received a combined kidney and bone marrow transplant.

The CDR3 reads CSARDRAVSYNEQFF. CDR3 bases read: TGCAGTGCTAGAGATCGAGCGGTCTCCTACAATGAG. The rearrangement links TRBV20-1 to TRBJ2-1, with D possibly TRBD2 on 5 matching bases. With the read ending 3 residues before the CDR3 end, the germline J gene is used to fill in that end. The V and J ends lost 0 bases and 0 bases respectively, with 9 bases between them. From germline, CDR1 is DFQATT and CDR2 SNEGSKA (reference sequence). This CDR3 has 15 residues.

The DNA read from the CDR3 is TGTGCCAGCAGCGGACAGGGGTATGGTTATGGC. Translating gives CASSGQGYGYG. The CDR3 reads in full as CASSGQGYGYGYTF. V and J are TRBV7-9 and TRBJ1-2, with TRBD1 matching over 9 bases. The CDR3 goes on 3 residues after the read ends, and that part is filled in from the germline J gene. The CDR3 length is 14 residues. The germline V gene has CDR1 SEHNR and CDR2 FQNEAQ (reference sequence). V shed 5 bases, J shed 5 bases, and the junction held 6 bases outside the gene matches.

As for this clone: The sequence runs out 3 residues before the end of the CDR3; the remainder is reconstructed from the germline J gene. The chain combines TRBV11-2 with TRBJ2-7, with 9 bases matching TRBD1. V lost 4 bases and J lost 1; bases outside the gene matches: 2. There are 14 residues in the CDR3. Germline CDR1 and CDR2: SGHAT and FQNNGV. The CDR3 bases that were read are TGTGCCAGCAGCTACGGGACAGGGTCCTACGAG. This codes for CASSYGTGSYE. The whole CDR3 is CASSYGTGSYEQYF.

Comment on this clone: The CDR3 is cut off 3 residues early in the read; its end comes from the germline J gene. The chain joins TRBV6-1 to TRBJ2-7, with 7 bases identical to TRBD1. J was trimmed by 5 bases and V by 4 bases; bases with no gene match: 11. CDR3 size: 15 residues. Germline V gene lookup returns CDR1 MNHNS and CDR2 SASEGT. This CDR3 is CASSVGQAKQHEQYF. CDR3 DNA, as far as it was read: TGTGCCAGCAGTGTAGGACAGGCCAAGCAGCACGAG.

With respect to this clone: The CDR3 end is not reached by the read, which stops 3 residues before it; the germline J gene fills it in. The chain links TRBV13 to TRBJ1-1; possible D gene TRBD1, 5 bases. The V end was cut by 1 base, the J end by 0 bases, with 6 bases between. This CDR3 has 14 amino acids. The V gene's germline CDR1 is PRHDT and CDR2 FYEKMQ (reference sequence). CDR3 DNA (partial): TGTGCCAGCAGCTTAGCAGGGTTGAACACTGAA. Protein: CASSLAGLNTE. The full CDR3 reads CASSLAGLNTEAFF. The full variable domain, in which reference TRBV13 and TRBJ1-1 provide the parts outside the CDR3, is AAGVIQSPRHLIKEKRETATLKCYPIPRHDTVYWYQQGPGQDPQFLISFYEKMQSDKGSIPDRFSAQQFSDYHSELNMSSLELGDSALYFCASSLAGLNTEAFFGQGTRLTVV.

Remarks on this clone: Read sequence stops 3 residues before the CDR3 end, and the germline J gene provides the missing end. The gene calls are TRBV5-6 and TRBJ1-1; 7 bases line up with TRBD1. This CDR3 is built from 14 residues. Germline-derived CDR1 and CDR2 are SGHDT and YYEEEE. Losses at the gene ends were 6 bases for V and 7 bases for J; bases not matched to a gene: 12. CDR3 DNA (partial): TGTGCCAGCACATTAGGGGGCGCACGGAGTGAA. As protein: CASTLGGARSE. The complete CDR3 protein is CASTLGGARSEAFF.